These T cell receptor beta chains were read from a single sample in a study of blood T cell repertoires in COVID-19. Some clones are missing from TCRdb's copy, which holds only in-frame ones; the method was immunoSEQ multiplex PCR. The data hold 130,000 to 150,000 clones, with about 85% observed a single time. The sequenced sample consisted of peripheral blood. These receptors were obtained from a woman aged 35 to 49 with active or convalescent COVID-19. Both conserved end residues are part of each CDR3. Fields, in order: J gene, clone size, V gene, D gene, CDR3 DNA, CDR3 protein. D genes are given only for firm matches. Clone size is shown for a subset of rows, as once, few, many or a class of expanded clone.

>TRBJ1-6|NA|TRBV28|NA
TGTGCCAGCAGTACCCTAGCGGACGCGGATTCACCCCTCCACTTT
CASSTLADADSPLHF
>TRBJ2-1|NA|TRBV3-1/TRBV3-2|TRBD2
TGTGCCAGCAGCCAAGATGTCGCGACTAGCGGGGCCTACAATGAGCAGTTCTTC
CASSQDVATSGAYNEQFF
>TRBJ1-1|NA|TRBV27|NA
TGTGCCAGCAGTTCGTCCTGGGCCCCGAACACTGAAGCTTTCTTT
CASSSSWAPNTEAFF
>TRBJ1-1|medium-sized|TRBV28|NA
TGTGCCAGCACCCCGGGGGGGCGAACTGAAGCTTTCTTT
CASTPGGRTEAFF
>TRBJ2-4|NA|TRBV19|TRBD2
TGTGCCAGTAGTACCGCGACTAGCCCCGCCGCAAACATTCAGTACTTC
CASSTATSPAANIQYF
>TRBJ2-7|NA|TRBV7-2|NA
TGTGCCAGCAGCTTAGACTCGGGGAGGATCAACGAGCAGTACTTC
CASSLDSGRINEQYF
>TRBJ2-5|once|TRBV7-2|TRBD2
TGTGCCAGCAGCCACGGGACTAGCGGGCAAGAGACCCAGTACTTC
CASSHGTSGQETQYF
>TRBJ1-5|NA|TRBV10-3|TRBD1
TGTGCCATCAGTGGGGGACAGGGTTGGCAGCCCCAGCATTTT
CAISGGQGWQPQHF
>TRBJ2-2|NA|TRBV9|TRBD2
TGTGCCAGCAGCGTGACTAGCGGTCCTAACACCGGGGAGCTGTTTTTT
CASSVTSGPNTGELFF
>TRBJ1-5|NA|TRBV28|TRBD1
TGTGCCAGCAGCACCCCCGGGACAGGGTCGCGTCAGCCCCAGCATTTT
CASSTPGTGSRQPQHF
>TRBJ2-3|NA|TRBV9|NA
TGTGCCAGCAGCCCCCTAGGTGGGGCGGTGAGCACAGATACGCAGTATTTT
CASSPLGGAVSTDTQYF
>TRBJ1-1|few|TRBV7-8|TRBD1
TGTGCCAGCAGCTTAGCTAAAACAGGGGGGAACACTGAAGCTTTCTTT
CASSLAKTGGNTEAFF